This TCR beta chain was recorded in a study of T cells in Graves' hyperthyroidism and ophthalmopathy. General study findings and limits: Ophthalmopathy and stable hyperthyroidism were told apart by a 13 V-J model. Blood shared most expanded thyroid clonotypes above 0.001.

What was amplified from RNA transcripts were TCR beta CDR3 regions. Initially, a first-round RT-PCR of the TCR CDR3 employed the HTBI primer set. TCRdb reprocessed the multiplex PCR reads via MiXCR and lists one record per CDR3 protein. The sample holds 700,000 or so distinct CDR3 sequences, about 14% seen once. Exclusion of a patient resulted from uncontrolled infection, other autoimmune disease, pregnancy or lactation. This clonotype was counted ten times or more. Antigen unknown. The source material was blood. The receptor comes from a woman between 45 and 65 years old with Graves' ophthalmopathy.

In nucleotides, the CDR3 is TGCGCCAGCAGCCCGCGGACAGGGGACACCGGGGAGCTGTTTTTT. Encoded protein: CASSPRTGDTGELFF. The V gene is TRBV5-1, the J gene TRBJ2-2; 9 nucleotides line up with TRBD1. The V gene's germline CDR1 is SGHRS and CDR2 YFSETQ. Trimming cost V 4 bases and J 3 bases; bases outside gene matches: 4. The CDR3 runs 15 residues.